This T cell receptor (beta chain) was identified during a study of Graves' ophthalmopathy and Graves' hyperthyroidism. Beta-chain TCR CDR3 regions were amplified from RNA transcripts. In the first round, RT-PCR was carried out with HTBI primers, and a multiplex PCR formed the second round. One entry per CDR3 protein results from TCRdb running MiXCR on the multiplex PCR reads. The table includes 1 million to 1.3 million distinct CDR3 sequences, about 40% detected once. With 0 bases removed from V and 8 bases from J, the gap between germline ends came to 15 bases. Germline V CDR1 and CDR2: SGDLS, YYNGEE. The CDR3 is 15 amino acids.

The chain links TRBV9 to TRBJ1-5; D remains unclear. The sequence came from an adult man with Graves' hyperthyroidism. Sequencing input: peripheral blood or thyroid tissue (not recorded which). The CDR3 bases are TGTGCCAGCAGCGTAGGGCCCGGGCTTCAGGAGCCCCAGCATTTT. Protein: CASSVGPGLQEPQHF.